Listed below are T cell receptor beta chains from one sample, sequenced in a study of T-cell reconstitution after alpha-beta-depleted transplantation in children. Each CDR3 protein is one row after TCRdb ran MiXCR on the PCR reads. The sample shows around 4,200 distinct CDR3 sequences, roughly 12% of them seen only once. Sequenced here: PBMCs, mostly from graft donor cells, sampled 60 days after TCRalphabeta/CD19-depleted stem cell transplant. The source of these receptors is a male patient between 2 and 10 years old who had a stem cell transplant for acute lymphoblastic leukemia, so the T cells may come from the graft donor. The CDR3 runs from the conserved cysteine through the conserved F or W. The D gene is left open where the match is weak. The listing skips clone size in some rows; elsewhere it reads once, few, many or a size class.

TRBJ2-1 15 - medium-sized TRBV7-9 TGTGCCAGCAGCTATGGGACTTCGGGATACAATGAGCAGTTCTTC CASSYGTSGYNEQFF
TRBJ2-3 19 TRBD2 large TRBV5-7 TGTGCCAGCAGCCCCGGGACTAGCGGGGCAGGATTAATCACAGATACGCAGTATTTT CASSPGTSGAGLITDTQYF
TRBJ2-5 13 - - TRBV29-1 TGCAGCGCCCTCCACCTAGGCCAAGAGACCCAGTACTTC CSALHLGQETQYF
TRBJ2-7 15 - many TRBV4-3 TGCGCCAGCAGCCAAGATGGGGGGATTCCCTACGAGCAGTACTTC CASSQDGGIPYEQYF
TRBJ2-2 15 TRBD2 medium-sized TRBV7-9 TGTGCCAGCAGCCGGGAGGTCCGGAGCACCGGGGAGCTGTTTTTT CASSREVRSTGELFF
TRBJ1-1 15 TRBD1 many TRBV9 TGTGCCAGCAGCGTAACCGACAGGGGGCAGACTGAAGCTTTCTTT CASSVTDRGQTEAFF
TRBJ2-5 13 - many TRBV29-1 TGCAGCGTTGCACCGAGGCTAGCCGAGACCCAGTACTTC CSVAPRLAETQYF
TRBJ1-2 15 - many TRBV6-2/TRBV6-3 TGTGCCAGCAGTTACTCGGATGGGTACTCCTATGGCTACACCTTC CASSYSDGYSYGYTF
TRBJ1-4 17 TRBD1 many TRBV20-1 TGCAGTGCTAGAGAGGGGAGCAGGGGGTATACTAATGAAAAACTGTTTTTT CSAREGSRGYTNEKLFF
TRBJ1-1 16 - many TRBV28 TGTGCCAGCAGTACGATAACCTTTGGGGGGAACACTGAAGCTTTCTTT CASSTITFGGNTEAFF
TRBJ2-3 15 TRBD2 many TRBV7-9 TGTGCCAGCAGCTTAGCTAGCGGGAGCCCCGATACGCAGTATTTT CASSLASGSPDTQYF
TRBJ2-3 15 TRBD2 - TRBV18 TGTGCCAGCTCATCACTAGCGGGCTACACAGATACGCAGTATTTT CASSSLAGYTDTQYF
TRBJ2-6 15 - many TRBV9 TGTGCCAGCAGTCAGGGGGGCTCTGGGGCCAACGTCCTGACTTTC CASSQGGSGANVLTF
TRBJ1-6 15 - medium-sized TRBV7-9 TGTGCCAGCTTTGAGGGGGACCCTTCCTATTCACCCCTCCACTTT CASFEGDPSYSPLHF
TRBJ2-7 11 - - TRBV5-5 TGTGCCAGCAGCTTGGGGCTCGTGCAGTACTTC CASSLGLVQYF
TRBJ1-2 12 - many TRBV5-8 TGTGCCAGCAGCGCAGACCACTATGGCTACACCTTC CASSADHYGYTF
TRBJ2-7 15 TRBD1 - TRBV13 TGTGCCAGCAGCTCCAGGCCAGGGGGTCACCACGAGCAGTACTTC CASSSRPGGHHEQYF
TRBJ1-3 15 - medium-sized TRBV13 TGTGCCAGCAGCCTAGGACAGAGCTCTGGAAACACCATATATTTT CASSLGQSSGNTIYF
TRBJ2-7 15 TRBD2 many TRBV9 TGTGCCAGCAGCGAAAGAGGGACTAGTTCCTACGAGCAGTACTTC CASSERGTSSYEQYF
TRBJ2-3 15 - many TRBV3-2 TGTGCCAGCAGCCCAACAGGGGCTGGGGAAGATACGCAGTATTTT CASSPTGAGEDTQYF
TRBJ2-1 16 - medium-sized TRBV28 TGTGCCAGCAGTTCCTGGACACTCGTTATCTACAATGAGCAGTTCTTC CASSSWTLVIYNEQFF
TRBJ2-1 14 - many TRBV7-9 TGTGCCAGCAGACCAGACCGCTCCTACAATGAGCAGTTCTTC CASRPDRSYNEQFF
TRBJ2-5 14 TRBD1 many TRBV7-9 TGTGCCAGCAGTACCGGGACAGGGGAAGAGACCCAGTACTTC CASSTGTGEETQYF
TRBJ2-2 13 - medium-sized TRBV4-3 TGCGCCAGCAGCCTGGGGGTCTCCGGGGAGCTGTTTTTT CASSLGVSGELFF
TRBJ2-2 14 - - TRBV7-2 TGTGCCAGCAGTTTGGCCCTCAGGGGCGGGGAGCTGTTTTTT CASSLALRGGELFF
TRBJ2-2 14 - - TRBV25-1 TGTGCCATGGGCCGCGGGCCAAACACCGGGGAGCTGTTTTTT CAMGRGPNTGELFF
TRBJ1-4 15 TRBD1 medium-sized TRBV12-3/TRBV12-4 TGTGCCAGCAGTTTGGACAGGGGGCGGAATGAAAAACTGTTTTTT CASSLDRGRNEKLFF
TRBJ2-2 16 TRBD2 medium-sized TRBV25-1 TGTGCCAGCAGTAAAGCGGGAGAGAGAAACACCGGGGAGCTGTTTTTT CASSKAGERNTGELFF
TRBJ2-1 14 TRBD2 many TRBV6-5 TGTGCCAGCAGCCTAGCGGGCCTCTACAATGAGCAGTTCTTC CASSLAGLYNEQFF